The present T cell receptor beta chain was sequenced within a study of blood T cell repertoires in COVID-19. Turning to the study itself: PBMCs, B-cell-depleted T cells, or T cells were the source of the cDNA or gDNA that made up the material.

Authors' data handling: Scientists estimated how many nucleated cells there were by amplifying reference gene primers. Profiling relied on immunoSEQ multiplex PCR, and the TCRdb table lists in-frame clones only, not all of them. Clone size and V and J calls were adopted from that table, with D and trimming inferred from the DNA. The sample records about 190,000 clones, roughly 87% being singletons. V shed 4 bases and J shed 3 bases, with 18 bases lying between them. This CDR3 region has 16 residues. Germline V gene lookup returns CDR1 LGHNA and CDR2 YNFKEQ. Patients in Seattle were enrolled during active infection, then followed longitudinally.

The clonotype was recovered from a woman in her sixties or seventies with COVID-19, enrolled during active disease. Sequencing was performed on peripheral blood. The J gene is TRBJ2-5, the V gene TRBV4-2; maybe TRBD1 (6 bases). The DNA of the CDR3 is TGTGCCAGCAGCCCCCGAGGGGGAACGCCGGAAGAGACCCAGTACTTC. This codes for CASSPRGGTPEETQYF.